Listed here is a single T cell receptor beta chain. Its target is unknown. Amplification of TCR beta CDR3 regions was performed using RNA transcripts as template. Initially, a first-round RT-PCR of the TCR CDR3 employed the HTBI primer set. TCRdb itself ran the multiplex PCR reads through MiXCR, one entry per CDR3 protein. This table has some 800,000 distinct CDR3 sequences, roughly 37% appearing once. This entry comes from a study of T cells in Graves' hyperthyroidism and ophthalmopathy. Study-level points and caveats: Among thyroid clonotypes expanded above 0.001, most also appeared in blood.

V lost 8 bases, J lost 2 bases, and 22 bases lay in between. In germline, CDR1 is SGHAT, CDR2 FQNNGV. CDR3 size: 16 residues. When ophthalmopathy did not progress within 18 months, Graves' hyperthyroidism was considered stable. Diagnostic decisions used clinical symptoms, serum thyroxine and TRAb, thyroid ultrasound and orbital computed tomography. PBMCs stemmed from 10 ml fresh peripheral blood. Specimen: blood. The sequence was collected from a man younger than 35 with Graves' hyperthyroidism. The chain links TRBV11-2 to TRBJ2-7; D is perhaps TRBD2 (6 bases). CDR3 amino acids: CASSPWRQGLTYEQYF. The CDR3 coding sequence is TGTGCCAGCTCACCATGGAGGCAGGGACTTACCTACGAGCAGTACTTC.